The 20 T cell receptor beta chains given below trace back to one sample, sequenced in a study of graft-versus-host responses after intestinal transplantation. The repertoire was sequenced with immunoSEQ multiplex PCR; TCRdb's copy has only in-frame clones and lacks some. The sample yields some 90,000 clones, around nine tenths seen once. Antigen specificity for these receptors is unknown. The sample was unstimulated CD8+ T cells sorted from spleen or lymph node cells, taken before intestinal transplant. The origin of the receptors is a human donor who received an intestinal transplant.

The chain's CDR3 is CASSSPTGAVESSYNEQFF. The CDR3 bases are TGTGCCAGCAGTTCTCCGACAGGGGCTGTTGAAAGCTCCTACAATGAGCAGTTCTTC. The J gene is TRBJ2-1, the V gene TRBV28, with 8 positions matching TRBD1. Looked up from germline, CDR1 is MDHEN and CDR2 is SYDVKM. The junction had 14 bases not matched to a gene; V was cut back by 4 bases and J by 0 bases. The CDR3 has 19 residues.

The rearrangement links TRBV11-2 to TRBJ2-1; 7 bases map to TRBD2. The CDR3 extends over 16 amino acids. From germline, CDR1 is SGHAT and CDR2 FQNNGV. J gave up 5 bases and V 4 bases, and 11 bases lay outside the gene matches. For the CDR3, the DNA is TGTGCCAGCAGCTCCCCCCCAGCGGGGAGGCACAATGAGCAGTTCTTC. Its translation is CASSSPPAGRHNEQFF. Full variable domain (rest looked up from reference TRBV11-2 and TRBJ2-1): EAGVAQSPRYKIIEKRQSVAFWCNPISGHATLYWYQQILGQGPKLLIQFQNNGVVDDSQLPKDRFSAERLKGVDSTLKIQPAKLEDSAVYLCASSSPPAGRHNEQFFGPGTRLTVL.

This chain links TRBV7-9 with TRBJ2-5, with TRBD1 matching over 9 bases. The CDR3 is made up of 14 amino acids. The germline V gene encodes CDR1 SEHNR and CDR2 FQNEAQ (reference sequence). Trimming at V came to 1 base and at J to 3 bases, leaving 0 bases not matched to a gene. The CDR3 DNA reads as TGTGCCAGCAGCTTAGGGACAGGGGAAGAGACCCAGTACTTC. Protein product: CASSLGTGEETQYF. The whole variable domain, filled in from reference TRBV7-9 and TRBJ2-5, reads DTGVSQNPRHKITKRGQNVTFRCDPISEHNRLYWYRQTLGQGPEFLTYFQNEAQLEKSRLLSDRFSAERPKGSFSTLEIQRTEQGDSAMYLCASSLGTGEETQYFGPGTRLLVL.

The chain joins TRBV5-1 to TRBJ2-1; 12 bases align to TRBD2. This CDR3 has 16 amino acids. V shed 0 bases, J shed 7 bases, and the junction held 5 bases outside the gene matches. In germline, CDR1 is SGHRS, CDR2 YFSETQ. CDR3 coding DNA: TGCGCCAGCAGCTTGGAGGCTAGCGGGGGGGAAAATGAGCAGTTCTTC. Translation gives CASSLEASGGENEQFF.

The J gene is TRBJ1-3, the V gene TRBV27, with D unclear. V lost 4 bases and J 2 bases, leaving 6 bases between the germline ends. Germline loops: CDR1 MNHEY, CDR2 SMNVEV (reference sequence). The CDR3 runs 13 residues. DNA for the CDR3: TGTGCCAGCAGTTCCGGGGCTGGAAACACCATATATTTT. It translates to CASSSGAGNTIYF.

V gene TRBV14 combines with J gene TRBJ1-6, with D unclear. The germline V gene encodes CDR1 SGHDN and CDR2 FVKESK. V was trimmed by 1 base and J by 8 bases, leaving 6 bases between them. The CDR3 has 13 residues. CDR3 nucleotide sequence: TGTGCCAGCAGCCAAGCTACTGATTCACCCCTCCACTTT. As protein: CASSQATDSPLHF.

J is TRBJ2-3 and V is TRBV7-7; a possible D gene is TRBD2 (5 bases). This CDR3 comprises 14 residues. Trimming removed 3 bases at V and 4 bases at J, with 11 bases between. CDR1 is SSHAT and CDR2 is FNYEAQ in the germline V gene (reference sequence). CDR3 residues: CASSLVEGADTQYF. The CDR3 DNA sequence: TGTGCCAGCAGCTTGGTAGAGGGTGCAGATACGCAGTATTTT. Complete variable domain (other parts from reference TRBV7-7 and TRBJ2-3): GAGVSQSPRYKVTKRGQDVTLRCDPISSHATLYWYQQALGQGPEFLTYFNYEAQPDKSGLPSDRFSAERPEGSISTLTIQRTEQRDSAMYRCASSLVEGADTQYFGPGTRLTVL.

This rearrangement joins TRBV9 to TRBJ2-3; 9 nucleotides align to TRBD1. Germline V gene data show CDR1 as SGDLS and CDR2 as YYNGEE. The V and J ends lost 0 bases and 4 bases, in that order; junction bases with no gene match: 6. The CDR3 covers 16 residues. In DNA form, the CDR3 reads TGTGCCAGCAGCGTAGTCGGGACAGGGACCTCAGATACGCAGTATTTT. This gives the protein CASSVVGTGTSDTQYF.

This chain connects TRBV15 to TRBJ2-7; TRBD2 matches 11 bases. J was trimmed by 6 bases and V by 0 bases; bases with no gene match: 7. Per germline, CDR1 LNHNV and CDR2 YYDKDF (reference sequence). This CDR3 contains 16 residues. This CDR3 is CATSRDPGLAVREQYF. CDR3 coding DNA: TGTGCCACCAGCAGAGACCCGGGACTAGCGGTGCGCGAGCAGTACTTC. Supplemented by reference TRBV15 and TRBJ2-7, the full variable domain reads DAMVIQNPRYQVTQFGKPVTLSCSQTLNHNVMYWYQQKSSQAPKLLFHYYDKDFNNEADTPDNFQSRRPNTSFCFLDIRSPGLGDTAMYLCATSRDPGLAVREQYFGPGTRLTVT.

J is TRBJ1-5 and V is TRBV15, with 7 bases identical to TRBD1. V dropped 5 bases and J dropped 7; count of bases not matched to a gene: 8. The CDR3 contains 14 residues. Germline V lookup: CDR1 LNHNV, CDR2 YYDKDF (reference sequence). The CDR3 DNA follows: TGTGCCACCAGCTTAACAGGGGTTGGCCAGCCCCAGCATTTT. Translated: CATSLTGVGQPQHF.

This clone occurred once. V is TRBV7-9 and J is TRBJ1-1, with a tentative D call TRBD1 (5 bases). Germline V gene lookup returns CDR1 SEHNR and CDR2 FQNEAQ (reference sequence). Trimming took off 4 bases at V and 4 bases at J, with 16 bases between the two ends. This CDR3 is 15 amino acids long. CDR3 in amino acids: CASSSDAQGGTEAFF. The CDR3 coding sequence is TGTGCCAGCAGCTCCGACGCCCAGGGTGGCACTGAAGCTTTCTTT.

The CDR3 sequence is CASATGQDDTGELFF. The CDR3 coding sequence is TGTGCCAGCGCGACAGGGCAGGACGACACCGGGGAGCTGTTTTTT. V and J are TRBV28 and TRBJ2-2; 7 bases fit TRBD1. J lost 3 bases, V lost 8 bases, and 9 bases had no gene match. This CDR3 comprises 15 residues. The germline gives CDR1 MDHEN, CDR2 SYDVKM.

The J gene is TRBJ2-7, the V gene TRBV5-6; 8 bases are a match to TRBD1. Germline CDR1 SGHDT, CDR2 YYEEEE. J gave up 7 bases and V 0 bases, and 18 bases lay outside the gene matches. This CDR3 contains 18 residues. The CDR3: CASSLGTLSGTGMGEQYF. CDR3 sequence (DNA): TGTGCCAGCAGCTTGGGAACCTTATCCGGGACAGGAATGGGGGAGCAGTACTTC.

This chain joins TRBV6-5 and TRBJ2-3, with D hard to call. Germline CDR1 is MNHEY and CDR2 is SVGAGI. CDR3 size: 13 residues. The germline V and J ends were trimmed by 1 base and 3 bases, with 5 bases remaining between them. This CDR3 reads CASSYFSTDTQYF. As DNA, the CDR3 is TGTGCCAGCAGTTACTTTTCGACAGATACGCAGTATTTT.

CDR3 loop: CASSSDWEQFF. CDR3 in DNA: TGTGCCAGCAGCTCAGACTGGGAGCAGTTCTTC. This chain joins TRBV7-6 and TRBJ2-1; unclear D gene. The V end lost 4 bases, the J end lost 10 bases, and 8 bases lay between the germline ends. There are 11 residues in the CDR3. Germline V lookup: CDR1 SGHVS, CDR2 FNYEAQ.

This chain uses TRBV7-2 with TRBJ2-7; no firm D call. Trimming cost V 3 bases and J 3 bases, with 6 bases left between them. The CDR3 runs 12 residues. The germline gives CDR1 SGHTA, CDR2 FQGNSA. This chain's CDR3 is CASSFYGYEQYF. In DNA form, the CDR3 reads TGTGCCAGCAGCTTCTACGGCTACGAGCAGTACTTC.

Comment on this clone: One end of the junction varies from germline; a read error may be responsible. The chain combines TRBV13 with TRBJ2-5; tentatively, D is TRBD1 (6 bases). CDR1 is PRHDT and CDR2 is FYEKMQ in the germline V gene (reference sequence). This CDR3 has 16 amino acids. DNA of the CDR3: TGTGCCAGCACCTTACAGGGCCTTGGAGAGGAGGAGACCCAGTACTTC. Residues: CASTLQGLGEEETQYF.

The rearrangement uses TRBV5-6 and TRBJ1-4; 8 nucleotides line up with TRBD1. Germline V gene sequence: CDR1 SGHDT, CDR2 YYEEEE. V lost 6 bases to trimming and J lost 7 bases; unmatched junction nucleotides: 14. The length of the CDR3 is 16 residues. The chain's CDR3 is CASTQSQGARGEKLFF. The DNA of the CDR3 is TGTGCCAGCACCCAAAGTCAGGGGGCGCGTGGTGAAAAACTGTTTTTT.

The CDR3 here is CASSQTYEQYF. The CDR3 DNA reads as TGTGCCAGCAGTCAGACCTACGAGCAGTACTTC. The V and J genes are TRBV6-1 and TRBJ2-7; D remains unclear. There are 11 residues in the CDR3. The germline gives CDR1 MNHNS, CDR2 SASEGT. V lost 5 bases and J lost 2, with 4 bases in between.

The genes are TRBV5-6 and TRBJ2-7, with 14 nucleotides matching TRBD2. The trim removed 3 bases at V and 6 bases at J, leaving 14 bases unmatched. Germline CDR1 reads SGHDT; CDR2 reads YYEEEE. This CDR3 is 18 amino acids long. CDR3: CASSWGLAGAVPPREQYF. The CDR3 nucleotides are TGTGCCAGCAGCTGGGGACTAGCGGGAGCGGTTCCCCCTCGCGAGCAGTACTTC.